Below, 29 T cell receptor beta chains from the same sample are listed, as sequenced in a study of CD4 and CD8 cells across lung adenocarcinoma regions. In TCRdb, the PCR reads were re-called with MiXCR into one record per CDR3 protein. The table has 11,000 or so distinct CDR3 sequences, 53% seen once. The specimen sequenced was CD8+ T cells from the center of a lung tumor. The origin of the receptors is a female donor with lung adenocarcinoma. The CD4 and CD8 labels of this study may be unreliable.

The table lists this clonotype with a few counts. J is TRBJ2-1 and V is TRBV14; TRBD1 agrees at 9 bases. This CDR3 spans 15 amino acids. V was pared by 1 base and J by 7 bases, with 5 bases of the junction left unmatched. In germline, CDR1 is SGHDN, CDR2 FVKESK. The CDR3 DNA follows: TGTGCCAGCAGCCAAGGACAGGGGGTTCGGAATGAGCAGTTCTTC. Protein product: CASSQGQGVRNEQFF.

V and J are TRBV6-1 and TRBJ2-3; no firm D call. The V gene lost 8 bases and the J gene lost 6 bases, with 21 bases spanning the gap. Germline lookup yields CDR1 MNHNS and CDR2 SASEGT. The CDR3 sequence is 15 residues long. The CDR3, as DNA: TGTGCCAGCTGCGAGATTAGGCCACGCGGCGATACGCAGTATTTT. Encoded protein: CASCEIRPRGDTQYF.

Written as DNA, the CDR3 is TGTGCCAGCAGTTACTCGCGTTGGTCTTACGTAAACACCGGGGAGCTGTTTTTT. Translating gives CASSYSRWSYVNTGELFF. The J gene is TRBJ2-2, the V gene TRBV6-8, with D unclear. Germline assignment: CDR1 MNHGY and CDR2 SAAAGT. V was trimmed by 0 bases and J by 2 bases, leaving 16 bases between them. This CDR3 region has 18 residues.

This clonotype is large (0.1 to 1%) in the sample. The chain links TRBV6-1 to TRBJ2-3; 11 bases match TRBD1. This CDR3 has 13 amino acids. Germline V CDR1 and CDR2: MNHNS, SASEGT. V dropped 4 bases and J dropped 6; count of bases not matched to a gene: 0. This chain's CDR3 is CASSGDRGDTQYF. In nucleotides, the CDR3 is TGTGCCAGCAGTGGGGACAGGGGGGATACGCAGTATTTT.

This clonotype was seen once. V usage is TRBV6-1 and J usage is TRBJ2-3; 8 nucleotides line up with TRBD2. The DNA end is more similar to TRBJ2-5, so the J call may be wrong. The length of the CDR3 is 20 residues. Per germline, CDR1 MNHNS and CDR2 SASEGT. This CDR3 reads CPSSVFSGLPGGRGQETQYF. CDR3 nucleotide sequence: TGTCCGAGCTCGGTTTTTTCTGGGCTGCCGGGGGGGCGGGGCCAAGAGACCCAGTACTTC.

This chain links TRBV6-1 with TRBJ2-1; D is uncertain. Germline V gene sequence: CDR1 MNHNS, CDR2 SASEGT. Trimming cost V 8 bases and J 5 bases, with 22 bases left between them. The CDR3 totals 16 residues. The CDR3 DNA reads TGTGCCAGCTTCCCTATCAACGGCGGAGCTAACAATGAGCAGTTCTTC. It encodes CASFPINGGANNEQFF.

The chain uses TRBV7-6 and TRBJ2-1; possibly TRBD1 for D (6 bases). CDR3 length: 15 residues. Germline lookup yields CDR1 SGHVS and CDR2 FNYEAQ. V was trimmed by 4 bases and J by 13 bases, leaving 23 bases between them. The CDR3 DNA sequence: TGTGCCAGCAGCTCCGCGCCACAGGGCCAAGAGACCCAGTTCTTC. Its translation is CASSSAPQGQETQFF.

V and J are TRBV6-1 and TRBJ2-1; 12 positions agree with TRBD2. The CDR3 contains 17 residues. Germline trimming cut 4 bases from V and 5 bases from J; bases unmatched to any gene: 9. CDR1 MNHNS and CDR2 SASEGT come from the germline V gene. CDR3 sequence: CASSVGLAGFVHNEQFF. The CDR3 DNA is TGTGCCAGCAGTGTTGGACTAGCGGGATTCGTCCACAATGAGCAGTTCTTC.

This clonotype was detected only once. The chain joins TRBV6-1 to TRBJ2-1; 7 bases are a match to TRBD2. Per germline, CDR1 MNHNS and CDR2 SASEGT. The CDR3 spans 15 residues. The trim removed 0 bases at V and 6 bases at J, leaving 5 bases unmatched. The CDR3: CASSEASGRRNEQFF. The CDR3 nucleotides read TGTGCCAGCAGTGAAGCTAGCGGGCGGCGCAATGAGCAGTTCTTC.

The chain combines TRBV27 with TRBJ2-2, with TRBD2 as a possible D gene (6 bases). V was trimmed by 5 bases and J by 7 bases, leaving 14 bases between them. The germline V gene encodes CDR1 MNHEY and CDR2 SMNVEV (reference sequence). The CDR3 has 14 amino acids. Here the CDR3 DNA reads TGTGCCAGCAGTCCCAGGGACTTTGGCGGGGAGCTGTTTTTT. As protein: CASSPRDFGGELFF.

This chain connects TRBV27 to TRBJ2-1; D perhaps matches TRBD2 (7 bases). TRBJ2-5 matches the DNA end more closely, so the J call is doubtful. The CDR3 has 17 residues. Germline V gene sequence: CDR1 MNHEY, CDR2 SMNVEV (reference sequence). The CDR3 nucleotides are TGTGCCAGCAGGATTAGGGGTCTGAGGGGGGGTGGGGAGACCCAGTACTTC. This gives the protein CASRIRGLRGGGETQYF.

A word on this clonotype: In this CDR3 the conserved last residue, phenylalanine or tryptophan, is missing, so a read error is likely. The V and J genes are TRBV6-1 and TRBJ2-1, with D hard to call. CDR1 and CDR2 from the germline V gene are MNHNS and SASEGT. The ends were cut back, 9 bases at V and 4 bases at J, with 19 bases in the middle. The CDR3 runs to 15 residues. Here the CDR3 reads CASTRDGNPYNEQFS. CDR3 nucleotide sequence: TGTGCCAGTACTCGAGACGGTAACCCTTACAATGAGCAGTTCTCC.

This clonotype counts as large. The chain couples TRBV6-6 to TRBJ2-3; D assignment may be TRBD1 or TRBD2 (5 bases each). The CDR3 is made up of 13 amino acids. The V gene lost 7 bases and the J gene lost 3 bases, with 11 bases spanning the gap. Per the germline V gene, CDR1 is MNHNY and CDR2 is SVGAGI (reference sequence). The chain's CDR3 is CASILGDTDTQYF. CDR3 nucleotides: TGTGCCAGCATATTGGGGGATACAGATACGCAGTATTTT.

This clonotype came up a few times. The J gene is TRBJ2-1, the V gene TRBV27, with D unresolved. The V end lost 2 bases, the J end lost 8 bases, and 10 bases lay between the germline ends. The CDR3 is 13 residues long. Germline assignment: CDR1 MNHEY and CDR2 SMNVEV (reference sequence). For the CDR3, the DNA is TGTGCCAGCAGTTTAGGCCTCCACGATGAGCAGTTCTTC. This gives the protein CASSLGLHDEQFF.

For this clonotype: One end of the junction fails to match germline, which may point to a read error. V usage is TRBV6-1 and J usage is TRBJ1-2; D call uncertain. The CDR3 covers 10 residues. Germline CDR1 and CDR2: MNHNS and SASEGT. This CDR3 reads CASREDGYTF. CDR3 nucleotide sequence: TGTGCCAGCAGAGAAGATGGCTACACCTTC.

This clonotype was picked up a small number of times. The V call is TRBV10-2, the J call TRBJ2-1, with TRBD2 identical over 10 bases. Gene TRBJ2-7 matches the end of the DNA better, so the J call may be wrong. The CDR3 contains 13 residues. The germline V gene has CDR1 WSHSY and CDR2 SAAADI. CDR3 sequence (DNA): TGCGCCAGCAGACTAGCGGGGTCCTACGAGCAGTACTTC. It encodes CASRLAGSYEQYF.

By proportion, this clonotype is medium-sized. The chain uses TRBV9 and TRBJ1-2; D possibly corresponds to TRBD1 (6 bases). The V gene lost 4 bases and the J gene lost 7 bases, with 23 bases spanning the gap. This CDR3 spans 16 amino acids. Germline CDR1 reads SGDLS; CDR2 reads YYNGEE. The CDR3 region has the DNA TGTGCCAGCAGCCCCGGGGACACGGAACTTACCAGTGGCTACACCTTC. Amino acids: CASSPGDTELTSGYTF.

J is TRBJ2-1 and V is TRBV7-9, with 10 nucleotides matching TRBD2. The CDR3 has 16 amino acids. CDR1 SEHNR and CDR2 FQNEAQ come from the germline V gene (reference sequence). J was trimmed by 7 bases and V by 2 bases; bases with no gene match: 8. The CDR3 DNA reads as TGTGCCAGCAGCTTACCAAGAGGACTAGCGGCTAATGAGCAGTTCTTC. This codes for CASSLPRGLAANEQFF.

With regard to this clonotype: At one boundary the junction diverges from the germline segment, which might be a read error. The gene calls are TRBV10-2 and TRBJ2-1; no reliable D call. There are 15 residues in the CDR3. The germline V gene has CDR1 WSHSY and CDR2 SAAADI. As DNA, the CDR3 is TGCGCCAGCAGCTTGTCTAGTGGGGATAACGAGGAGCTGTTTTTC. Amino acid sequence: CASSLSSGDNEELFF.

The chain recombines TRBV6-5 with TRBJ2-3; D is possibly TRBD1 (5 bases). Germline V gives CDR1 MNHEY, CDR2 SVGAGI. The V gene lost 0 bases and the J gene lost 1 base, with 5 bases spanning the gap. The CDR3 length is 14 residues. CDR3 nucleotides: TGTGCCAGCAGTTACTCAGGGGGCACAGATACGCAGTATTTT. Translated: CASSYSGGTDTQYF.

This chain joins TRBV7-2 and TRBJ1-5, with 9 bases aligning to TRBD1. This CDR3 has 15 amino acids. Germline V gives CDR1 SGHTA, CDR2 FQGNSA. Trimming removed 5 bases from V and 5 bases from J; junction bases left unmatched: 7. The CDR3 reads CASSLDRGAYQPQHF. CDR3 in DNA: TGTGCCAGCAGCCTGGACAGGGGCGCTTATCAGCCCCAGCATTTT.

Of note for this clonotype: An end of the junction does not agree with germline; a read error may underlie this. The chain recombines TRBV3-1 with TRBJ1-5; D is ambiguous. Per the germline V gene, CDR1 is LGHDT and CDR2 is YNNKEL (reference sequence). The length of the CDR3 is 12 residues. The CDR3 DNA follows: TGTGCCAGCAGCCAGAGGGATCAGCCCCAGCACTTT. It specifies CASSQRDQPQHF.

This chain connects TRBV4-1 to TRBJ1-4; no clear D. This CDR3 has 14 residues. Germline CDR1 is MGHRA and CDR2 is YSYEKL. V dropped 2 bases and J dropped 7 bases, with 11 bases sitting between them. CDR3 region: CASSQPVIGEKLFF. The CDR3 nucleotides are TGCGCCAGCAGCCAACCGGTCATAGGTGAAAAACTGTTTTTT.

CDR3 protein: CASSQLQTGAGNNEQYF. CDR3 coding DNA: TGTGCCAGCAGTCAACTCCAGACAGGGGCGGGGAACAATGAGCAGTACTTC. The chain recombines TRBV6-1 with TRBJ2-4, with 8 bases fitting TRBD1. The CDR3 is 17 amino acids. V was clipped by 5 bases and J by 13 bases; unmatched bases: 22. Germline V gene sequence: CDR1 MNHNS, CDR2 SASEGT.

In this sample, this clonotype is medium-sized (0.01 to 0.1%). The CDR3 DNA follows: TGCGCCAGCAGTGAGTCGTGGGGGTTACGGGGTGAGCAGTTCTTC. Translating gives CASSESWGLRGEQFF. The chain combines TRBV10-1 with TRBJ2-1, with D perhaps being TRBD1 or TRBD2 (5 bases each). Germline lookup yields CDR1 WNHNN and CDR2 SYGVQD (reference sequence). There are 15 residues in the CDR3. V was clipped by 0 bases and J by 9 bases, with 15 bases between them.

This clonotype was observed at least ten times. This chain uses TRBV7-9 with TRBJ1-1, with D possibly being TRBD1 (6 bases). The V gene lost 6 bases and the J gene lost 8 bases, with 13 bases spanning the gap. CDR1 and CDR2 (germline): SEHNR, FQNEAQ (reference sequence). This CDR3 spans 12 amino acids. The CDR3 region is CASRWDNGEAFF. The DNA for the CDR3 is TGTGCCAGCAGGTGGGACAACGGGGAAGCTTTCTTT.

This clonotype is deemed medium-sized. This chain links TRBV6-1 with TRBJ1-2; the match to TRBD1 covers 7 bases. Germline CDR1 reads MNHNS; CDR2 reads SASEGT. The CDR3 consists of 15 residues. V shed 5 bases, J shed 6 bases, and the junction held 12 bases outside the gene matches. In DNA form, the CDR3 reads TGTGCCAGCAGTCCGGGGACAGCCGGGAGGGATGGCTACACCTTC. It encodes CASSPGTAGRDGYTF.

The chain employs TRBV6-1 and TRBJ2-7, with D possibly being TRBD1 (7 bases). Germline V gene sequence: CDR1 MNHNS, CDR2 SASEGT. This CDR3 is built from 15 residues. Trimming shortened V by 6 bases and J by 0 bases, and 15 bases separated the two germline ends. The CDR3 DNA follows: TGTGCCAGCAGCCTCAGGGGGGATAGCTCCTACGAGCAGTACTTC. Amino acid sequence: CASSLRGDSSYEQYF.

The chain joins TRBV6-1 to TRBJ2-1; 13 bases line up with TRBD2. With 6 bases clipped from V and 3 bases from J, the junction kept 5 bases outside the gene matches. The CDR3 spans 16 residues. Germline values: CDR1 MNHNS, CDR2 SASEGT. CDR3 nucleotides: TGTGCCAGCAGGCGGACTAGCGGGAGATTCTACAATGAGCAGTTCTTC. The encoded protein is CASRRTSGRFYNEQFF.